This TCR beta chain was documented in a study of cytomegalovirus exposure and HLA in healthy donors. Donors in the study were healthy people who gave bone marrow. The PCR ran on 60 Vbeta and 13 Jbeta primers. Repertoires were generated with immunoSEQ multiplex PCR, while TCRdb's copy carries only in-frame clones and drops some. The sample carries nearly 300,000 clones, approximately 90% recorded once. Findings of the study overall: Clonal expansion, a later analysis showed, was greater in HLA-associated TCR beta chains than in equally common others. A later analysis linked a missense DCLRE1C variant to TCR beta V- and J-gene trimming.

Trimming cost V 7 bases and J 0 bases, with 13 bases left between them. The CDR3 extends over 15 amino acids. CDR1 MNHNS and CDR2 SASEGT come from the germline V gene. Concerning this clone: Its target is not known.

The receptor was derived from a man in his forties or fifties in good health and CMV-seropositive. The V and J genes are TRBV6-1 and TRBJ1-3; possibly TRBD1 for D (5 bases). Material for sequencing was PBMCs. The CDR3 coding sequence is TGTGCCAGCACCCGGGACTCAAGCTCTGGAAACACCATATATTTT. This gives the protein CASTRDSSSGNTIYF.